This record looks at one TCR beta chain sequence and its context. V was clipped by 2 bases and J by 0 bases, with 12 bases between them. In germline, CDR1 is MNHNS, CDR2 SASEGT. The CDR3 length is 16 residues. The entry originates in a study of glioma-infiltrating T cells after dendritic cell vaccination. At the level of the study: Three intradermal dendritic cell vaccine injections were given every two weeks.

Assay used: immunoSEQ multiplex PCR; TCRdb lists only in-frame clones, some missing. There are 85,000 to 110,000 clones in the sample; roughly 79% occur only once, and 12% lies in the top ten. Patients had residual fresh-frozen tumor tissue and more than two years of survival data. PBMC were collected before vaccination, two weeks after the third vaccination, and at progression. The rearrangement joins TRBV6-1 to TRBJ2-3; a possible D gene is TRBD2 (7 bases). This sequence was found in a human donor with glioblastoma. The sample consisted of blood, taken before dendritic cell vaccination. The CDR3 bases are TGTGCCAGCAGTGAAAGGGCGGGGGCCAGCACAGATACGCAGTATTTT. It yields the protein CASSERAGASTDTQYF.